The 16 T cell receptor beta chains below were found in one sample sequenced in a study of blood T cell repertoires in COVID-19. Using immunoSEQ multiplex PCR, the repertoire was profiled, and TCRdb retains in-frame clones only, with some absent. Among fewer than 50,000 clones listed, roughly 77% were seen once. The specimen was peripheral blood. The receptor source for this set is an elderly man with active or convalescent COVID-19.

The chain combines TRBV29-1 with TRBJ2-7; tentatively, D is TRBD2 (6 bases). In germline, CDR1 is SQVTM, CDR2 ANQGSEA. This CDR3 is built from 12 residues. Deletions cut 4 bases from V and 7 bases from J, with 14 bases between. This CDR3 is CSVGPGTGEQYF. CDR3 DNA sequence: TGCAGCGTTGGCCCAGGGACTGGGGAGCAGTACTTC.

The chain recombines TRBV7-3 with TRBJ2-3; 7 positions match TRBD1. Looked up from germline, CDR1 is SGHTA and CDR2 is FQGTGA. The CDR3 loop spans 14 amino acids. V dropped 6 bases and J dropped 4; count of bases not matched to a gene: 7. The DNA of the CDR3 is TGTGCCAGCAGTCAAACAGGGGTAGCAGATACGCAGTATTTT. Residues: CASSQTGVADTQYF.

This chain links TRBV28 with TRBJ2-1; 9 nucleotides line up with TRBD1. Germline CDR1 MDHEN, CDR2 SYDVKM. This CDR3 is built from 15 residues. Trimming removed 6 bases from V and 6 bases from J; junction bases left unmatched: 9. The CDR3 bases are TGTGCCAGCAGAAACCCGGGACAGGGAGGCAATGAGCAGTTCTTC. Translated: CASRNPGQGGNEQFF.

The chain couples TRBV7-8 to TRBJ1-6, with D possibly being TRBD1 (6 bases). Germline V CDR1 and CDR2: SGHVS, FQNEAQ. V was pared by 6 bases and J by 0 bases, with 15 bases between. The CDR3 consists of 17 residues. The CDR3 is CASRGGGTSSYNSPLHF. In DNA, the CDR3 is TGTGCCAGCAGAGGGGGGGGAACGAGCTCCTATAATTCACCCCTCCACTTT.

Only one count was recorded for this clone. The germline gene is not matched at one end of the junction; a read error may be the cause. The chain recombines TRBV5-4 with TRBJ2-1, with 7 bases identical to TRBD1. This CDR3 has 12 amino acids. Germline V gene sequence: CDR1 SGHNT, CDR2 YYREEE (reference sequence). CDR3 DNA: TGTGCCAGCAGCGTCGGGACAGTCATTTCGGTCTTC. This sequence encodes CASSVGTVISVF.

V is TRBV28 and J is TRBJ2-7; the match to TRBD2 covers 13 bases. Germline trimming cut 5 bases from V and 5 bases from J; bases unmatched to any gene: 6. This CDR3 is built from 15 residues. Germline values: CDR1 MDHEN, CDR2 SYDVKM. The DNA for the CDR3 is TGTGCCAGCAGTCCCAGACTAGCGGGGGGCCACGAGCAGTACTTC. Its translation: CASSPRLAGGHEQYF.

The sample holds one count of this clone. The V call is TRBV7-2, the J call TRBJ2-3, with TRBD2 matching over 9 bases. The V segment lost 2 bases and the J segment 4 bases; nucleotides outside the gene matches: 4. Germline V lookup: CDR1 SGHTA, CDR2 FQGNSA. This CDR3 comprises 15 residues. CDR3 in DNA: TGTGCCAGCAGCTTAAGGGCGGGAGGGCCAGATACGCAGTATTTT. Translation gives CASSLRAGGPDTQYF.

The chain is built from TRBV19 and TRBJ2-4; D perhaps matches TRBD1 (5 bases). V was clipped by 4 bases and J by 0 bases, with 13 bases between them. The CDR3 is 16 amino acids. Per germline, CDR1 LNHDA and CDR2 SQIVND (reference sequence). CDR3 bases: TGTGCCAGTAGTAGCCACCGACAGCTAGCCAAAAACATTCAGTACTTC. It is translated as CASSSHRQLAKNIQYF.

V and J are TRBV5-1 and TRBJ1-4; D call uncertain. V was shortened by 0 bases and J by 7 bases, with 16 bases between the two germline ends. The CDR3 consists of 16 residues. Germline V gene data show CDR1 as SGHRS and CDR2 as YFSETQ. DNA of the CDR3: TGCGCCAGCAGCTTGGCCGGTGAAGTACAGAGTGAAAAACTGTTTTTT. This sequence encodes CASSLAGEVQSEKLFF.

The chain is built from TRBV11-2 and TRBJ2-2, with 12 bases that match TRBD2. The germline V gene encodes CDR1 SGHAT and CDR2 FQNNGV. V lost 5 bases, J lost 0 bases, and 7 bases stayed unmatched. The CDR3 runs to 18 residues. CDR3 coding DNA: TGTGCCAGCAGCAGACCTCCTAGCGGGGGGGCGAACACCGGGGAGCTGTTTTTT. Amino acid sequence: CASSRPPSGGANTGELFF. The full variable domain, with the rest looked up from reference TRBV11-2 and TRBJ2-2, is EAGVAQSPRYKIIEKRQSVAFWCNPISGHATLYWYQQILGQGPKLLIQFQNNGVVDDSQLPKDRFSAERLKGVDSTLKIQPAKLEDSAVYLCASSRPPSGGANTGELFFGEGSRLTVL.

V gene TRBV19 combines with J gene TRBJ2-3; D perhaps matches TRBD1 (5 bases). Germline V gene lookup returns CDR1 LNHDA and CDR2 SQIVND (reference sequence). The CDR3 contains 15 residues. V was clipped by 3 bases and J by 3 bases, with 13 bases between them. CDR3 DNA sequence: TGTGCCAGTAGTATCGGCGACAGCCTTACAGATACGCAGTATTTT. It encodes CASSIGDSLTDTQYF. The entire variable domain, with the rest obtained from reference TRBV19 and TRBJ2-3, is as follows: DGGITQSPKYLFRKEGQNVTLSCEQNLNHDAMYWYRQDPGQGLRLIYYSQIVNDFQKGDIAEGYSVSREKKESFPLTVTSAQKNPTAFYLCASSIGDSLTDTQYFGPGTRLTVL.

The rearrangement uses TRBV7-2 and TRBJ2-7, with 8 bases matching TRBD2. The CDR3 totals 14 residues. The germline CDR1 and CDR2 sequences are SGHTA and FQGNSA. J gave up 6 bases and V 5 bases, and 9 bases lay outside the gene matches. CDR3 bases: TGTGCCAGCAGCACACCCGGGACTAGGGTCGAGCAGTACTTC. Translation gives CASSTPGTRVEQYF. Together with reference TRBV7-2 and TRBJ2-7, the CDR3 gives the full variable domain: GAGVSQSPSNKVTEKGKDVELRCDPISGHTALYWYRQSLGQGLEFLIYFQGNSAPDKSGLPSDRFSAERTGGSVSTLTIQRTQQEDSAVYLCASSTPGTRVEQYFGPGTRLTVT.

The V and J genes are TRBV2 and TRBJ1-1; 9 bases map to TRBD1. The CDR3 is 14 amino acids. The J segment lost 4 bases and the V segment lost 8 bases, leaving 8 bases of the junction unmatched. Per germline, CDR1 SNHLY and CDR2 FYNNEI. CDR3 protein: CASGGQGFFTEAFF. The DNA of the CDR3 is TGTGCCAGCGGGGGACAGGGCTTCTTCACTGAAGCTTTCTTT.

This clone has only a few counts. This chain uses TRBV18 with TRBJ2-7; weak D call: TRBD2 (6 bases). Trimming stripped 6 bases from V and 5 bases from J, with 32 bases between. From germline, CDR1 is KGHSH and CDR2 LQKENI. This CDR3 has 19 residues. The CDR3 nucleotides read TGTGCCAGCTCCCATCGGTCAGGATTGGGATTGGCCCCTAGCGACGAGCAGTACTTC. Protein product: CASSHRSGLGLAPSDEQYF. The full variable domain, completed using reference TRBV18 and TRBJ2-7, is NAGVMQNPRHLVRRRGQEARLRCSPMKGHSHVYWYRQLPEEGLKFMVYLQKENIIDESGMPKERFSAEFPKEGPSILRIQQVVRGDSAAYFCASSHRSGLGLAPSDEQYFGPGTRLTVT.

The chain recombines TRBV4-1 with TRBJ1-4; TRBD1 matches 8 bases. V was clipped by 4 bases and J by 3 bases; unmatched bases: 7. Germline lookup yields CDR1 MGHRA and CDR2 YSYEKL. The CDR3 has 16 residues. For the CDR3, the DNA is TGCGCCAGCAGCCGCCTGGGGACAGGCCCTAATGAAAAACTGTTTTTT. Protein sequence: CASSRLGTGPNEKLFF.

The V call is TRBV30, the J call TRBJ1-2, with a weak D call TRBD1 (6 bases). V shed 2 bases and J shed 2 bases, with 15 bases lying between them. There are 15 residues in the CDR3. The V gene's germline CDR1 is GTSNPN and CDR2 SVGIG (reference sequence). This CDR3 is CAWSSNREANYGYTF. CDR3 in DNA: TGTGCCTGGAGTTCGAACAGGGAAGCGAACTATGGCTACACCTTC.